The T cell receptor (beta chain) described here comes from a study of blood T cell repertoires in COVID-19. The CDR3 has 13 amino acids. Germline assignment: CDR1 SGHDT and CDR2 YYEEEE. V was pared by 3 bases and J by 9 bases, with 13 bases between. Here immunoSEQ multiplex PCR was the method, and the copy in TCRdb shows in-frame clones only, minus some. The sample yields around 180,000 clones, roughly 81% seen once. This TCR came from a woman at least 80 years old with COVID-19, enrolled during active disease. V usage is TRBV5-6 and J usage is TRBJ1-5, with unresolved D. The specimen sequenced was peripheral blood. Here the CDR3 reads CASSSYAGMPQHF. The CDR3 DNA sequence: TGTGCCAGCAGCTCCTACGCGGGAATGCCCCAGCATTTT. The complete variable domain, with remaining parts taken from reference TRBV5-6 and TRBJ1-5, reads DAGVTQSPTHLIKTRGQQVTLRCSPKSGHDTVSWYQQALGQGPQFIFQYYEEEERQRGNFPDRFSGHQFPNYSSELNVNALLLGDSALYLCASSSYAGMPQHFGDGTRLSIL.